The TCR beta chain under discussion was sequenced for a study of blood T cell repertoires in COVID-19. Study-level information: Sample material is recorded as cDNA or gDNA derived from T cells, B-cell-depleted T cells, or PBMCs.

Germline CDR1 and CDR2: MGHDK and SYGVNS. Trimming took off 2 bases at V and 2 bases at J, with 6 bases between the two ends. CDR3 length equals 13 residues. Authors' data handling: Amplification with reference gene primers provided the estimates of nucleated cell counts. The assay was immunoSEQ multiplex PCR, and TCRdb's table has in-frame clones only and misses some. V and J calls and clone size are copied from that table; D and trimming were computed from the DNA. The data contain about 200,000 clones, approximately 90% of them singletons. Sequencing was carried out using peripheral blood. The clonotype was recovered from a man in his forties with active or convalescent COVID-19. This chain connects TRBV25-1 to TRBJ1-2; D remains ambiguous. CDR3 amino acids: CASSETGNYGYTF. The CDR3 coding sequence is TGTGCCAGCAGTGAAACCGGGAACTATGGCTACACCTTC.